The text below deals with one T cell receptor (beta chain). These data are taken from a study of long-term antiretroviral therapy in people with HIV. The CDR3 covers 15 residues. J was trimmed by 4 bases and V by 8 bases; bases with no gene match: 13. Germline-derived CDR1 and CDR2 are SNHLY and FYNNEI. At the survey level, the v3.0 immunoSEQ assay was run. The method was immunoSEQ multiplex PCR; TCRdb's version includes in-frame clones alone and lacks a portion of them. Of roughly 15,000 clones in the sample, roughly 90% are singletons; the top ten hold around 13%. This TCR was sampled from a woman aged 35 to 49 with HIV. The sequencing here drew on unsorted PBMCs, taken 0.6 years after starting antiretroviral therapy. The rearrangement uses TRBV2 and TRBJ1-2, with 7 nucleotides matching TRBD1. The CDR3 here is CASPTGSGNFYGYTF. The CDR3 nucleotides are TGTGCCAGCCCGACAGGGAGTGGTAACTTCTATGGCTACACCTTC.